The 22 T cell receptor beta chains presented below share a single source sample, sequenced in a study of metastatic and nonmetastatic thyroid tumors. All patients were untreated before thyroid surgery. TCRdb re-analyzed the PCR reads through MiXCR. The top ten clones hold 13% of a sample with about 15,000 clones, roughly a fifth of them seen once. Source material: blood. Receptors were obtained from a female donor with papillary thyroid cancer or a benign thyroid nodule (not recorded which). Some clones in this sample may be carry-over from other donors' samples.

This clone was detected many times. The rearrangement links TRBV13 to TRBJ2-1; D gene ambiguous. The CDR3 spans 13 residues. Trimming took off 8 bases at V and 0 bases at J, with 8 bases between the two ends. Germline V gene sequence: CDR1 PRHDT, CDR2 FYEKMQ (reference sequence). The DNA of the CDR3 is TGTGCCAGCGTGCTTGTCTCCTACAATGAGCAGTTCTTC. Protein sequence: CASVLVSYNEQFF. The complete variable domain, with remaining parts taken from reference TRBV13 and TRBJ2-1, reads AAGVIQSPRHLIKEKRETATLKCYPIPRHDTVYWYQQGPGQDPQFLISFYEKMQSDKGSIPDRFSAQQFSDYHSELNMSSLELGDSALYFCASVLVSYNEQFFGPGTRLTVL.

The rearrangement uses TRBV6-1 and TRBJ1-1; unclear D gene. The germline gives CDR1 MNHNS, CDR2 SASEGT. The CDR3 sequence is 13 residues long. V gave up 4 bases and J gave up 0 bases, with 6 bases separating them. CDR3 protein: CASSANLNTEAFF. The CDR3, as DNA: TGTGCCAGCAGTGCCAATTTGAACACTGAAGCTTTCTTT.

In its sample, this clone was seen a few times. The V call is TRBV15, the J call TRBJ2-3; D is unresolved. CDR1 LNHNV and CDR2 YYDKDF come from the germline V gene (reference sequence). Trimming took 0 bases from V and 2 from J, leaving 12 bases between them. This CDR3 spans 16 amino acids. The CDR3 loop reads CATSRDNWGTTDTQYF. In DNA form, the CDR3 reads TGTGCCACCAGCAGAGATAATTGGGGAACCACAGATACGCAGTATTTT.

Many counts were recorded for this clone. The chain recombines TRBV7-9 with TRBJ2-3; D perhaps matches TRBD1 (6 bases). V dropped 1 base and J dropped 3 bases, with 14 bases sitting between them. The CDR3 length is 16 residues. Per germline, CDR1 SEHNR and CDR2 FQNEAQ (reference sequence). The CDR3 bases are TGTGCCAGCAGCTTAGTGGGACAAAGTGGTACAGATACGCAGTATTTT. It specifies CASSLVGQSGTDTQYF. Complete variable domain (other parts from reference TRBV7-9 and TRBJ2-3): DTGVSQNPRHKITKRGQNVTFRCDPISEHNRLYWYRQTLGQGPEFLTYFQNEAQLEKSRLLSDRFSAERPKGSFSTLEIQRTEQGDSAMYLCASSLVGQSGTDTQYFGPGTRLTVL.

This clone was picked up a small number of times. An end of the junction differs from the germline gene, which may be a read error. The chain carries TRBV20-1 and TRBJ2-5; possible D gene TRBD2, 5 bases. The germline V gene has CDR1 DFQATT and CDR2 SNEGSKA (reference sequence). This CDR3 contains 13 residues. The CDR3 DNA follows: TGCAGCGCTAGCCCACCCTCCTGGGAGACCCAGTACTTC. This translates into CSASPPSWETQYF.

V gene TRBV5-8 combines with J gene TRBJ1-2, with a weak D call TRBD1 (5 bases). CDR3 length equals 14 residues. CDR1 and CDR2 from the germline V gene are SGHTS and YDEGEE. V lost 1 base to trimming and J lost 1 base, with 8 bases between them. The CDR3 loop reads CASSLLGLNYGYTF. The CDR3 DNA reads as TGTGCCAGCAGCTTGTTGGGGCTTAACTATGGCTACACCTTC. Full variable domain (outside the CDR3, taken from reference TRBV5-8 and TRBJ1-2): EAGVTQSPTHLIKTRGQQATLRCSPISGHTSVYWYQQALGLGLQFLLWYDEGEERNRGNFPPRFSGRQFPNYSSELNVNALELEDSALYLCASSLLGLNYGYTFGSGTRLTVV.

Many counts were recorded for this clone. Other nucleotide sequences from this sample produce the same CDR3. The J gene is TRBJ2-2, the V gene TRBV10-2, with 9 bases matching TRBD2. With 0 bases clipped from V and 0 bases from J, the junction kept 5 bases outside the gene matches. There are 18 residues in the CDR3. The germline V gene has CDR1 WSHSY and CDR2 SAAADI. The chain's CDR3 is CASSESAGGSTNTGELFF. The CDR3 DNA reads as TGCGCCAGCAGTGAGTCAGCGGGAGGCTCCACGAACACCGGGGAGCTGTTTTTT.

This clone was detected many times. At one boundary the junction diverges from the germline segment, which might be a read error. The J gene is TRBJ2-2, the V gene TRBV4-1; D may be TRBD1 (5 bases). The germline V gene encodes CDR1 MGHRA and CDR2 YSYEKL. This CDR3 has 17 amino acids. CDR3 coding DNA: TGCGCCAGCAGCCAAGTCGCGCGACAGCCGAAAACCGGGGAGCTGTTTTTT. This encodes CASSQVARQPKTGELFF.

V is TRBV12-5 and J is TRBJ2-1; perhaps TRBD2 as D (6 bases). The CDR3 is made up of 15 amino acids. Germline V gene data show CDR1 as LGHNT and CDR2 as FRNRAP. V was shortened by 3 bases and J by 5 bases, with 14 bases between the two germline ends. The CDR3: CASGFPSGGDNEQFF. DNA of the CDR3: TGTGCTAGTGGTTTTCCTAGTGGAGGGGACAATGAGCAGTTCTTC.

This clone has ten or more counts. V is TRBV5-1 and J is TRBJ2-1; TRBD1 aligns across 11 bases. CDR3 size: 18 residues. The V gene's germline CDR1 is SGHRS and CDR2 YFSETQ. V dropped 3 bases and J dropped 7; count of bases not matched to a gene: 15. The CDR3 nucleotides are TGCGCCAGCAGCTCCAACCTTTTGGGGACAGGGGGTAAAAATGAGCAGTTCTTC. It translates to CASSSNLLGTGGKNEQFF.

In its sample, this clone is medium-sized (0.01 to 0.1%). This rearrangement joins TRBV2 to TRBJ2-1; no clear D gene. The length of the CDR3 is 14 residues. From germline, CDR1 is SNHLY and CDR2 FYNNEI. V was trimmed by 6 bases and J by 3 bases, leaving 12 bases between them. The CDR3 is CASRLVLLYNEQFF. Here the CDR3 DNA reads TGTGCCAGCAGGCTAGTCCTACTCTACAATGAGCAGTTCTTC.

The gene calls are TRBV28 and TRBJ1-3; 9 bases fit TRBD1. The CDR3 runs to 16 residues. Germline V CDR1 and CDR2: MDHEN, SYDVKM. V shed 8 bases, J shed 4 bases, and the junction held 12 bases outside the gene matches. The CDR3 spells CASSSVGTGIGNTIYF. The CDR3 DNA reads as TGTGCCAGCTCGTCCGTGGGGACAGGGATCGGAAACACCATATATTTT.

V gene TRBV18 combines with J gene TRBJ1-2; D unclear. CDR1 and CDR2 from the germline V gene are KGHSH and LQKENI. The CDR3 contains 12 residues. The V end lost 3 bases, the J end lost 4 bases, and 6 bases lay between the germline ends. The CDR3 DNA reads as TGTGCCAGCTCACCTGAAACCTATGGCTACACCTTC. It specifies CASSPETYGYTF.

This clone has ten or more counts. This chain connects TRBV5-1 to TRBJ2-3; D not certain. This CDR3 comprises 15 residues. Trimming stripped 0 bases from V and 2 bases from J, with 10 bases between. The germline V gene has CDR1 SGHRS and CDR2 YFSETQ. CDR3 sequence: CASSLDGQNTDTQYF. DNA for the CDR3: TGCGCCAGCAGCTTGGACGGGCAAAACACAGATACGCAGTATTTT. Combining the CDR3 with reference TRBV5-1 and TRBJ2-3 gives the whole variable domain KAGVTQTPRYLIKTRGQQVTLSCSPISGHRSVSWYQQTPGQGLQFLFEYFSETQRNKGNFPGRFSGRQFSNSRSEMNVSTLELGDSALYLCASSLDGQNTDTQYFGPGTRLTVL.

This clone is classed as medium-sized. Other DNA sequences from this sample encode an identical CDR3 as well. Here the CDR3 DNA reads TGCGCCAGCAGCTTGGGACAGACTCCCACCTACGAGCAGTACTTC. Translation: CASSLGQTPTYEQYF. V gene TRBV5-1 combines with J gene TRBJ2-7, with a tentative D call TRBD1 (5 bases). Trimming stripped 0 bases from V and 2 bases from J, with 12 bases between. This CDR3 region has 15 residues. Germline V gene lookup returns CDR1 SGHRS and CDR2 YFSETQ.

This clone was found many times. This chain connects TRBV18 to TRBJ2-3, with 9 bases that match TRBD2. V was pared by 5 bases and J by 6 bases, with 3 bases of the junction left unmatched. From germline, CDR1 is KGHSH and CDR2 LQKENI. The CDR3 is made up of 13 amino acids. CDR3 protein: CASSRTSDDTQYF. The DNA of the CDR3 is TGTGCCAGCTCAAGGACTAGCGACGATACGCAGTATTTT.

In its sample, this clone is medium-sized. The gene calls are TRBV11-2 and TRBJ2-1, with TRBD2 matching over 11 bases. The junction had 3 bases not matched to a gene; V was cut back by 1 base and J by 10 bases. CDR1 and CDR2 (germline): SGHAT, FQNNGV. The CDR3 extends over 14 amino acids. CDR3 DNA sequence: TGTGCCAGCAGCTTAGGACTAGCGGGAATAGAGCAGTTCTTC. It yields the protein CASSLGLAGIEQFF.

This clone was observed at least ten times. The chain combines TRBV5-5 with TRBJ1-2, with unresolved D. Germline CDR1 SGHKS, CDR2 YYEKEE (reference sequence). The CDR3 totals 13 residues. Trimming pared 1 base from V and 4 bases from J, leaving 8 bases between. The CDR3 DNA reads as TGTGCCAGCAGCTTGTGGCAGATCTATGGCTACACCTTC. It is translated as CASSLWQIYGYTF.

By sample share, this clone is medium-sized (0.01 to 0.1%). The V gene is TRBV12-3 or TRBV12-4, the J gene TRBJ2-1; 8 positions agree with TRBD2. After removal of 6 bases from V and 8 bases from J, the junction contained 9 bases not matched to a gene. This CDR3 is 14 amino acids long. Written as DNA, the CDR3 is TGTGCCAGCAGACTACCCGGGACTAGAGATGAGCAGTTCTTC. Translation: CASRLPGTRDEQFF.

Judged by abundance, this clone is medium-sized (0.01 to 0.1%). This chain connects TRBV20-1 to TRBJ1-1; D might be TRBD1 (5 bases). CDR1 and CDR2 (germline): DFQATT, SNEGSKA (reference sequence). The CDR3 totals 11 residues. The CDR3 loop is CRVGGTTEAFF. For the CDR3, the DNA is TGCAGGGTGGGGGGGACCACTGAAGCTTTCTTT.

This clone showed up many times. This rearrangement joins TRBV11-1 to TRBJ2-2; no firm D call. CDR3 length: 13 residues. Germline V gives CDR1 SGHAT, CDR2 FQDESV (reference sequence). Trimming removed 3 bases from V and 6 bases from J, with 8 bases in between. CDR3 amino acids: CASSFGRAGELFF. DNA for the CDR3: TGTGCCAGCAGCTTCGGTCGTGCCGGGGAGCTGTTTTTT.

This clone is categorized as medium-sized (0.01 to 0.1%). The gene calls are TRBV6-1 and TRBJ2-2; 13 nucleotides align to TRBD2. The V segment lost 1 base and the J segment 5 bases; nucleotides outside the gene matches: 4. The CDR3 totals 17 residues. Germline CDR1 is MNHNS and CDR2 is SASEGT. CDR3 amino acids: CASSEVLAGGPTGELFF. The CDR3 region has the DNA TGTGCCAGCAGTGAAGTACTAGCGGGAGGGCCTACCGGGGAGCTGTTTTTT.